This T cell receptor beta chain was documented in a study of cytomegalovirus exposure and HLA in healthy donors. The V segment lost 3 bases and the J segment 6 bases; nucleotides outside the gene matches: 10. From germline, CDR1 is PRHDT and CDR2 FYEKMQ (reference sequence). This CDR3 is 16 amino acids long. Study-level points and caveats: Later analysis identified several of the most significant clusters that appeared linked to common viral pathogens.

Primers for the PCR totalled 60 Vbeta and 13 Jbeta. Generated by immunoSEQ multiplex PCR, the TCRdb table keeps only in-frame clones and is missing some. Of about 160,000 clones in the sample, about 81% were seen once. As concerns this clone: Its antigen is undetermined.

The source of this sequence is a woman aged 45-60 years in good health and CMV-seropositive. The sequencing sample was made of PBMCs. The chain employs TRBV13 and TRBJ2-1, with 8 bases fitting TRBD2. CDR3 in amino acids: CASSFPSAGESNEQFF. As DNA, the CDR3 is TGTGCCAGCAGCTTTCCCTCAGCGGGGGAAAGCAATGAGCAGTTCTTC. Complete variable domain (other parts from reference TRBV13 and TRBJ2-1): AAGVIQSPRHLIKEKRETATLKCYPIPRHDTVYWYQQGPGQDPQFLISFYEKMQSDKGSIPDRFSAQQFSDYHSELNMSSLELGDSALYFCASSFPSAGESNEQFFGPGTRLTVL.